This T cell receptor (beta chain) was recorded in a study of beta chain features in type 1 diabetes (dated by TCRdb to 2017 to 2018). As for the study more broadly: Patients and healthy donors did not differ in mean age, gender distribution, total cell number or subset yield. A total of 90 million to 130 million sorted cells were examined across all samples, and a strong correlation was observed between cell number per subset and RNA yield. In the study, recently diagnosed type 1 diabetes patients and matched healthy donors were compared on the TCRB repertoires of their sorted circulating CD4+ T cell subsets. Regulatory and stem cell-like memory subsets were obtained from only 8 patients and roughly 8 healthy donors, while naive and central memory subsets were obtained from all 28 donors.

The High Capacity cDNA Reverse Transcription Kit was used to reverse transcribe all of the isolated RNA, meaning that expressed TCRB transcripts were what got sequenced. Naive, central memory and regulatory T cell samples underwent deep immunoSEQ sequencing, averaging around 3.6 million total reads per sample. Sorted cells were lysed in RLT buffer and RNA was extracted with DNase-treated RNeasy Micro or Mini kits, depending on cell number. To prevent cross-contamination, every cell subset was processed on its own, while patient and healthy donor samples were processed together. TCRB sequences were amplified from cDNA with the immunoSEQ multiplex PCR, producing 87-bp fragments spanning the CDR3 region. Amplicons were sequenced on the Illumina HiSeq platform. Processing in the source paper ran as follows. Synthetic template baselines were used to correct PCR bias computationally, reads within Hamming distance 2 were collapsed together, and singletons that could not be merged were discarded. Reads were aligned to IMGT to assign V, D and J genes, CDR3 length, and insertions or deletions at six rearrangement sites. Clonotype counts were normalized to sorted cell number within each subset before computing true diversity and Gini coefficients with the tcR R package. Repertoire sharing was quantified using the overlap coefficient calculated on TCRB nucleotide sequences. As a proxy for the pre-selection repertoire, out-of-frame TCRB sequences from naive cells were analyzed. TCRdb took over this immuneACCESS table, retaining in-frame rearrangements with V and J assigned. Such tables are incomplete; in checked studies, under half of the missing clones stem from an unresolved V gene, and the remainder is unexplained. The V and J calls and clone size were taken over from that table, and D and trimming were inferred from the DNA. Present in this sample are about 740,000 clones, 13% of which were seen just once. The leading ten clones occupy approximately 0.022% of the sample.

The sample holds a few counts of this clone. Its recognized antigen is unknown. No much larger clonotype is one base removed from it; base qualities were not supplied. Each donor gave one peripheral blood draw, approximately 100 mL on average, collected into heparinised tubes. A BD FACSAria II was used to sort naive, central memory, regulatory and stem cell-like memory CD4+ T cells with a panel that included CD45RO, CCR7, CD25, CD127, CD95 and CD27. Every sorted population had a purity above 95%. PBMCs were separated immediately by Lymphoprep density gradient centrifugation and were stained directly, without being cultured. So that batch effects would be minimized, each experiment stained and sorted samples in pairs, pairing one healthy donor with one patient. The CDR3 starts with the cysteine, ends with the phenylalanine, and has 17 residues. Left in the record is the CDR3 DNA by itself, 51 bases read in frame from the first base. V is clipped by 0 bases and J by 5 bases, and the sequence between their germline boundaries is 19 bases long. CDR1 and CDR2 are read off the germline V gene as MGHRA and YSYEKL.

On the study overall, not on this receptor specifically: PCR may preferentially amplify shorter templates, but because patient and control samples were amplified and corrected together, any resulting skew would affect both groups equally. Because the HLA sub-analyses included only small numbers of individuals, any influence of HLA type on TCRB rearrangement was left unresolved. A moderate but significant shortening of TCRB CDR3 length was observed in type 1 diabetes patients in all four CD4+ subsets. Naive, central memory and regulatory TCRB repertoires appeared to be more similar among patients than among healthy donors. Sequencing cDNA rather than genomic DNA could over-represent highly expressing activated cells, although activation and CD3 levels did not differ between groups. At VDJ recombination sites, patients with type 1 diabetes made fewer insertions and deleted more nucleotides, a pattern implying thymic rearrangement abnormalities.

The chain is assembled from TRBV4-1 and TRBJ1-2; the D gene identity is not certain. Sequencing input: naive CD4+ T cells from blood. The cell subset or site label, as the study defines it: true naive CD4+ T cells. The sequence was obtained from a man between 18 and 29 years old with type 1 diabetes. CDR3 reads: CASSQERDVSWVYGYTF. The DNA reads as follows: TGCGCCAGCAGCCAAGAACGCGACGTTAGTTGGGTGTATGGCTACACCTTC.